These 26 T cell receptor beta chains came from one sample sequenced in a study of CD8 T cells in Susac syndrome. It was with random hexamers that 0.5 to 1 ug RNA was reverse transcribed. TCRdb passed the immunoSEQ multiplex PCR reads through MiXCR, listing each CDR3 protein once. The sample yields about 190,000 distinct CDR3 sequences, approximately 94% seen once. Sequencing was carried out using CD4+ T cells from PBMCs. These receptor sequences come from a human donor with Susac syndrome.

The V gene is TRBV6-5, the J gene TRBJ2-1, with 9 bases aligning to TRBD1. The CDR3 sequence is 15 residues long. Trimming removed 4 bases from V and 5 bases from J; junction bases left unmatched: 6. CDR1 is MNHEY, CDR2 SVGAGI, per germline. In nucleotides, the CDR3 is TGTGCCAGCAGTTTTCACCGGGACAGGGACAATGAGCAGTTCTTC. It encodes CASSFHRDRDNEQFF.

The chain employs TRBV3-1 and TRBJ2-5; 8 bases match TRBD1. Trimming took 5 bases from V and 5 from J; bases not matched to a gene: 10. CDR3 length equals 15 residues. Germline CDR1 reads LGHDT; CDR2 reads YNNKEL (reference sequence). CDR3 DNA: TGTGCCAGCAGCTCGGCAGACAGGGGTGTCGAGACCCAGTACTTC. It is translated as CASSSADRGVETQYF.

The rearrangement uses TRBV7-7 and TRBJ2-2, with unresolved D. Trimming left V 4 bases short and J 0 bases short, with 12 bases between. CDR3 length: 16 amino acids. Germline assignment: CDR1 SSHAT and CDR2 FNYEAQ (reference sequence). The CDR3 protein is CASSSRPGTNTGELFF. The CDR3 DNA reads as TGTGCCAGCAGCTCGCGTCCTGGGACGAACACCGGGGAGCTGTTTTTT.

The chain uses TRBV5-1 and TRBJ2-1; D possibly matches TRBD1 or TRBD2 (5 bases each). Germline loops: CDR1 SGHRS, CDR2 YFSETQ. This CDR3 is 14 amino acids long. Trimming left V 4 bases short and J 7 bases short, with 15 bases between. The CDR3 DNA reads TGCGCCAGCAGCGGGGGACCGTTGGCGAATGAGCAGTTCTTC. Its protein is CASSGGPLANEQFF.

V and J are TRBV6-1 and TRBJ1-4; 8 positions agree with TRBD1. The junction had 5 bases not matched to a gene; V was cut back by 8 bases and J by 0 bases. CDR3 length: 15 amino acids. Germline loops: CDR1 MNHNS, CDR2 SASEGT. The CDR3 DNA is TGTGCCAGCGACGACAGGGGATCAACTAATGAAAAACTGTTTTTT. As protein: CASDDRGSTNEKLFF.

V is TRBV30 and J is TRBJ2-6, with TRBD1 matching 8 bases. Per the germline V gene, CDR1 is GTSNPN and CDR2 is SVGIG (reference sequence). This CDR3 has 16 residues. The V gene end was trimmed by 3 bases and the J gene end by 0 bases; junction bases not matched to a gene: 4. CDR3 protein: CAWRTGDPSGANVLTF. The CDR3 region has the DNA TGTGCCTGGAGGACAGGGGACCCCTCTGGGGCCAACGTCCTGACTTTC.

The chain combines TRBV6-5 with TRBJ2-3; D gene ambiguous. V was shortened by 8 bases and J by 5 bases, with 14 bases between the two germline ends. This CDR3 has 13 residues. Germline V lookup: CDR1 MNHEY, CDR2 SVGAGI. The CDR3 here is CASWARIRDTQYF. The CDR3 nucleotides read TGTGCCAGCTGGGCTCGTATTCGAGATACGCAGTATTTT.

The chain has TRBV7-2 and TRBJ2-3; 9 bases fit TRBD2. V was clipped by 4 bases and J by 0 bases; unmatched bases: 11. Germline V CDR1 and CDR2: SGHTA, FQGNSA. The CDR3 is 18 residues long. CDR3 coding DNA: TGTGCCAGCAGCTCCCGAGGTAGCGGGGGTCGTAGCACAGATACGCAGTATTTT. This sequence encodes CASSSRGSGGRSTDTQYF.

This clonotype was observed a single time. This chain uses TRBV27 with TRBJ2-6; D gene unclear. The CDR3 spans 16 residues. Germline-derived CDR1 and CDR2 are MNHEY and SMNVEV (reference sequence). The V end was cut by 2 bases, the J end by 2 bases, with 10 bases between. The CDR3 bases are TGTGCCAGCAGTTTACAAGGCGGCGCTGGGGCCAACGTCCTGACTTTC. This encodes CASSLQGGAGANVLTF.

The chain uses TRBV3-1 and TRBJ1-2; 9 nucleotides agree with TRBD1. The CDR3 length is 15 residues. Germline V gene lookup returns CDR1 LGHDT and CDR2 YNNKEL (reference sequence). V was clipped by 4 bases and J by 4 bases; unmatched bases: 7. In DNA form, the CDR3 reads TGTGCCAGCAGCCCCGCGGGACAGGGACCCTATGGCTACACCTTC. Its translation: CASSPAGQGPYGYTF.

The genes are TRBV20-1 and TRBJ2-2; 8 bases agree with TRBD2. Trimming at V came to 6 bases and at J to 4 bases, leaving 10 bases not matched to a gene. The CDR3 spans 15 residues. The germline V gene has CDR1 DFQATT and CDR2 SNEGSKA (reference sequence). This CDR3 is CSAEPGLAGTGELFF. In nucleotides, the CDR3 is TGCAGTGCGGAGCCCGGACTAGCAGGCACCGGGGAGCTGTTTTTT.

The chain carries TRBV3-1 and TRBJ2-1; 9 positions match TRBD2. V dropped 4 bases and J dropped 12; count of bases not matched to a gene: 16. Germline V gives CDR1 LGHDT, CDR2 YNNKEL (reference sequence). The CDR3 runs 16 residues. The CDR3, as DNA: TGTGCCAGCAGCCGACTGGGCGGGGGGGGCCATCGCGGGCAGTTCTTC. Protein product: CASSRLGGGGHRGQFF.

This sequence joins TRBV20-1 and TRBJ2-7, with TRBD2 identical over 7 bases. From germline, CDR1 is DFQATT and CDR2 SNEGSKA (reference sequence). V dropped 3 bases and J dropped 2; count of bases not matched to a gene: 10. The length of the CDR3 is 15 residues. CDR3 residues: CSARASGALTYEQYF. The CDR3, as DNA: TGCAGTGCTAGGGCCAGCGGGGCATTAACCTACGAGCAGTACTTC.

This chain links TRBV3-1 with TRBJ2-5; no reliable D call. The germline gives CDR1 LGHDT, CDR2 YNNKEL (reference sequence). Between the trimmed V and J ends, which lost 0 bases and 5 bases, there was a span of 10 bases. The CDR3 spans 14 residues. The DNA of the CDR3 is TGTGCCAGCAGCCAAGATATCGTAGTCGAGACCCAGTACTTC. This gives the protein CASSQDIVVETQYF.

The chain couples TRBV4-1 to TRBJ2-7; D ambiguous. This CDR3 is 14 amino acids long. Deletions cut 4 bases from V and 4 bases from J, with 14 bases between. CDR1 is MGHRA, CDR2 YSYEKL, per germline. CDR3 region: CASSRLNFDYEQYF. The DNA of the CDR3 is TGCGCCAGCAGCCGCCTGAACTTTGATTACGAGCAGTACTTC.

The V call is TRBV20-1, the J call TRBJ2-5; possibly TRBD1 for D (6 bases). V gave up 3 bases and J gave up 5 bases, with 13 bases separating them. The CDR3 contains 13 residues. Germline assignment: CDR1 DFQATT and CDR2 SNEGSKA (reference sequence). In DNA form, the CDR3 reads TGCAGTGCTAGGAAACAGGGTGGGGAGACCCAGTACTTC. Its protein product is CSARKQGGETQYF.

V is TRBV7-3 and J is TRBJ2-3; perhaps TRBD2 as D (6 bases). In germline, CDR1 is SGHTA, CDR2 FQGTGA. Between the trimmed V and J ends, which lost 2 bases and 4 bases, there was a span of 13 bases. CDR3 length: 15 amino acids. CDR3 sequence reads: CASSLGRIGADTQYF. CDR3 nucleotide sequence: TGTGCCAGCAGCTTAGGGAGGATCGGCGCAGATACGCAGTATTTT.

V usage is TRBV4-3 and J usage is TRBJ1-2; D is ambiguous. CDR3 length: 16 residues. Germline-derived CDR1 and CDR2 are LGHNA and YSLEER. V lost 3 bases, J lost 4 bases, and 18 bases lay in between. The CDR3 nucleotides are TGCGCCAGCAGCCAGGAAACGGACGGACGTCTCTATGGCTACACCTTC. Its translation is CASSQETDGRLYGYTF.

CDR3 bases: TGCAGCGTCCCGGGAAGTACTGAAGCTTTCTTT. Its protein product is CSVPGSTEAFF. The chain couples TRBV29-1 to TRBJ1-1; no clear D. The CDR3 has 11 residues. Germline CDR1 is SQVTM and CDR2 is ANQGSEA. V was clipped by 6 bases and J by 5 bases, with 10 bases between them.

The chain is built from TRBV12-3 or TRBV12-4 and TRBJ2-5; no clear D. This CDR3 has 14 residues. With 3 bases removed from V and 5 bases from J, the gap between germline ends came to 13 bases. Written as DNA, the CDR3 is TGTGCCAGCAGTTTCCTCCGACTGGTCGAGACCCAGTACTTC. Translation: CASSFLRLVETQYF.

This chain uses TRBV2 with TRBJ1-2, with D hard to call. CDR3 length: 12 residues. V was trimmed by 9 bases and J by 8 bases, leaving 16 bases between them. The germline V gene encodes CDR1 SNHLY and CDR2 FYNNEI. CDR3 in DNA: TGTGCCAGTGGGCCCTTGAGGGAAGGCTACACCTTC. Encoded protein: CASGPLREGYTF.

This chain links TRBV20-1 with TRBJ2-1; D is perhaps TRBD1 (5 bases). The V gene lost 1 base and the J gene lost 6 bases, with 13 bases spanning the gap. The CDR3 runs to 14 residues. CDR1 and CDR2 from the germline V gene are DFQATT and SNEGSKA (reference sequence). CDR3 region: CSARVQSGLNEQFF. In DNA, the CDR3 is TGCAGTGCTAGAGTCCAGTCAGGGCTCAATGAGCAGTTCTTC.

This chain connects TRBV6-5 to TRBJ1-2; unclear D gene. Deletions cut 4 bases from V and 0 bases from J, with 12 bases between. This CDR3 has 15 residues. Germline V gene lookup returns CDR1 MNHEY and CDR2 SVGAGI. The CDR3 spells CASSSWTVANYGYTF. CDR3 coding DNA: TGTGCCAGCAGTTCATGGACGGTAGCTAACTATGGCTACACCTTC.

V gene TRBV27 combines with J gene TRBJ1-3; D may be TRBD1 (5 bases). Germline CDR1 and CDR2: MNHEY and SMNVEV (reference sequence). This CDR3 comprises 14 residues. The ends were cut back, 5 bases at V and 4 bases at J, with 12 bases in the middle. CDR3 bases: TGTGCCAGCAGTCCCTCCTGGGGCGGAAACACCATATATTTT. It translates to CASSPSWGGNTIYF.

CDR3 nucleotides: TGCACCGCCACTCCTCAGGGTGTAGAGACCCAGTACTTC. This gives the protein CTATPQGVETQYF. This chain connects TRBV29-1 to TRBJ2-5; tentatively, D is TRBD1 (5 bases). This CDR3 has 13 residues. The germline V gene has CDR1 SQVTM and CDR2 ANQGSEA.

The gene calls are TRBV29-1 and TRBJ2-2; D remains unclear. The CDR3 is 14 residues long. The V end lost 2 bases, the J end lost 2 bases, and 9 bases lay between the germline ends. In germline, CDR1 is SQVTM, CDR2 ANQGSEA. CDR3 sequence reads: CSVEWQENTGELFF. As DNA, the CDR3 is TGCAGCGTTGAATGGCAGGAAAACACCGGGGAGCTGTTTTTT.